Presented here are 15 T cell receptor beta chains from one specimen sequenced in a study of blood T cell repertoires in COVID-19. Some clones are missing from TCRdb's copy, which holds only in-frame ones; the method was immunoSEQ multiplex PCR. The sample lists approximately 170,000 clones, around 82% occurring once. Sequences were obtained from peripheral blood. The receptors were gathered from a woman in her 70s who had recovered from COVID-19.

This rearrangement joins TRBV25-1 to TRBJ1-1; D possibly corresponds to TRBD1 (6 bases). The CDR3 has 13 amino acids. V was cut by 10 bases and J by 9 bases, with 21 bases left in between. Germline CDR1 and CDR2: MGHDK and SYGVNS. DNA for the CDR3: TGTGCCACCACCGCCGGGGGGCAAATGAAAGCTTTCTTT. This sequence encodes CATTAGGQMKAFF.

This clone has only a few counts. As DNA, the CDR3 is TGTGCCAGCAGCCCTCCGGGCCCCCCAGGGACTGAAGCTTTCTTT. The encoded protein is CASSPPGPPGTEAFF. The rearrangement uses TRBV7-2 and TRBJ1-1, with D tentatively TRBD1 (5 bases). V was trimmed by 5 bases and J by 5 bases, leaving 18 bases between them. CDR1 SGHTA and CDR2 FQGNSA come from the germline V gene. This CDR3 region has 15 residues.

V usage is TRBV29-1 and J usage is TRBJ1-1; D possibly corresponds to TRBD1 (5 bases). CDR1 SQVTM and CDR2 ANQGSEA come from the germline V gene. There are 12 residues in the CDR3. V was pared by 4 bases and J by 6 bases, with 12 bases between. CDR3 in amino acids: CSVGGPQAEAFF. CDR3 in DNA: TGCAGCGTTGGGGGCCCTCAAGCTGAAGCTTTCTTT.

As DNA, the CDR3 is TGTGCCAGCAGCCGACAGGGTCCCAGCTCTGGGGCCAACGTCCTGACTTTC. Translating gives CASSRQGPSSGANVLTF. The chain uses TRBV6-6 and TRBJ2-6; 7 bases map to TRBD1. V dropped 6 bases and J dropped 0; count of bases not matched to a gene: 8. Germline V gene lookup returns CDR1 MNHNY and CDR2 SVGAGI (reference sequence). The CDR3 contains 17 residues.

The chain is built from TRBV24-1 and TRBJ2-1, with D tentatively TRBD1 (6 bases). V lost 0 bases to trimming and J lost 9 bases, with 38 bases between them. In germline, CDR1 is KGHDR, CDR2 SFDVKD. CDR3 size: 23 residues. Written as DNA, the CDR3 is TGTGCCACCAGTGATTTGTCCTTCCCCGTGGACGAAGACGACCCAGCCCAGGGGTGTGAGCAGTTCTTC. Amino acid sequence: CATSDLSFPVDEDDPAQGCEQFF.

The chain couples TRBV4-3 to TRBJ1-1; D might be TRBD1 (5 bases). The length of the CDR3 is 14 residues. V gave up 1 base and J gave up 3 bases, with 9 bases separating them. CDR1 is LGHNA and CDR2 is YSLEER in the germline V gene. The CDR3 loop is CASSQGGQDTEAFF. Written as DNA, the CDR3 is TGCGCCAGCAGCCAAGGGGGCCAGGACACTGAAGCTTTCTTT.

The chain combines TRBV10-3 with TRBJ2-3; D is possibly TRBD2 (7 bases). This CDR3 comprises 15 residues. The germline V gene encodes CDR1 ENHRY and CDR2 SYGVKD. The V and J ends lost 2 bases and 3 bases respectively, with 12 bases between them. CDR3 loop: CAISEGGGWTDTQYF. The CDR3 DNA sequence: TGTGCCATCAGTGAGGGGGGGGGCTGGACAGATACGCAGTATTTT.

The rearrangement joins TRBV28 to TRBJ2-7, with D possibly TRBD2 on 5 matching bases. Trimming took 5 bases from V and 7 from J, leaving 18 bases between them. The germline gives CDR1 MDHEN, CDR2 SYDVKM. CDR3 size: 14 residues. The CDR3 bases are TGTGCCAGCAGTACCCCGGACCTCCCGGGGGAGCAGTACTTC. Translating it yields CASSTPDLPGEQYF. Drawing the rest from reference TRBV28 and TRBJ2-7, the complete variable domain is DVKVTQSSRYLVKRTGEKVFLECVQDMDHENMFWYRQDPGLGLRLIYFSYDVKMKEKGDIPEGYSVSREKKERFSLILESASTNQTSMYLCASSTPDLPGEQYFGPGTRLTVT.

This CDR3 reads CASSEGTGATEAFF. As DNA, the CDR3 is TGTGCCAGCAGTGAAGGGACAGGGGCCACTGAAGCTTTCTTT. V usage is TRBV6-1 and J usage is TRBJ1-1; the match to TRBD1 covers 9 bases. CDR3 length: 14 amino acids. V shed 1 base and J 4 bases; nucleotides not matched to a gene: 1. In germline, CDR1 is MNHNS, CDR2 SASEGT.

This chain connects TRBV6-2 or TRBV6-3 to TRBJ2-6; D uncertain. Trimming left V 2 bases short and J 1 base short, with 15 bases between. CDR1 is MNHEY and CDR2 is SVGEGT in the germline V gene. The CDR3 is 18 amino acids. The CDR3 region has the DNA TGTGCCAGCAGTTACCCGCCCGCGGTTAGATCTGGGGCCAACGTCCTGACTTTC. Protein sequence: CASSYPPAVRSGANVLTF.

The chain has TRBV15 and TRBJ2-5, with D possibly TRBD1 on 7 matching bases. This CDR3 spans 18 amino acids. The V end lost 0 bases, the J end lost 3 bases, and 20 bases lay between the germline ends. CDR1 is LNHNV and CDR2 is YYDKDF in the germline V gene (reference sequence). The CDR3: CATSRDWAGTAGKETQYF. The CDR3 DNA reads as TGTGCCACCAGCAGAGATTGGGCCGGGACAGCGGGTAAAGAGACCCAGTACTTC.

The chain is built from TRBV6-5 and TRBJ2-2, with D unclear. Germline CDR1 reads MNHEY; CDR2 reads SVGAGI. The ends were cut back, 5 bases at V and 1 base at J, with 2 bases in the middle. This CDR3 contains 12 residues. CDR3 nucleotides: TGTGCCAGCAGTCAGAACACCGGGGAGCTGTTTTTT. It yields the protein CASSQNTGELFF.

The CDR3 reads CASSSPGGAGGTYEQYF. CDR3 nucleotide sequence: TGCGCCAGCAGCTCACCGGGGGGTGCGGGAGGAACCTACGAGCAGTACTTC. This sequence joins TRBV5-1 and TRBJ2-7; 8 bases agree with TRBD2. The V gene's germline CDR1 is SGHRS and CDR2 YFSETQ. After removal of 3 bases from V and 2 bases from J, the junction contained 13 bases not matched to a gene. The CDR3 has 17 amino acids.

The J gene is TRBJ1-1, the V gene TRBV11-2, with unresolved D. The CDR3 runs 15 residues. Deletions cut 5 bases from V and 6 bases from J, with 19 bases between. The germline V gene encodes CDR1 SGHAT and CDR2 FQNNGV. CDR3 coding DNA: TGTGCCAGCAGCCCCGGTCCCGAAACCCGTGCTGAAGCTTTCTTT. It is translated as CASSPGPETRAEAFF.

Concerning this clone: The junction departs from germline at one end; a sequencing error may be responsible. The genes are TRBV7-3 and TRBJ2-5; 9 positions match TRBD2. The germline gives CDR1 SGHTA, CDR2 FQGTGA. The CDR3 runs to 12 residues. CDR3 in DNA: TGTGCCAGCAGCTTAGGGGGGACTAGCTTGCACTTC. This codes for CASSLGGTSLHF.